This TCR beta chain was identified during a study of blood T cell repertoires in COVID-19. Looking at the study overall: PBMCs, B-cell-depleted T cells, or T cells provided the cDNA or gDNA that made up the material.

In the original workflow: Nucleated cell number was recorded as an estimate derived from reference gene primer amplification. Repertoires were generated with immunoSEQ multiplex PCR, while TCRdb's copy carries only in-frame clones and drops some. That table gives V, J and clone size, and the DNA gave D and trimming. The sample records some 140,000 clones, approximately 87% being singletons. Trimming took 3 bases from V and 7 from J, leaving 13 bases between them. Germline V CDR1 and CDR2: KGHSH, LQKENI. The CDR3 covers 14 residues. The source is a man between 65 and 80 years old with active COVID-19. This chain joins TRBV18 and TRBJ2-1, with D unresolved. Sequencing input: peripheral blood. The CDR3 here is CASSPIAGENEQFF. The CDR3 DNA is TGTGCCAGCTCACCGATCGCAGGTGAAAATGAGCAGTTCTTC.